One and the same sample provided the 13 T cell receptor beta chains below, sequenced in a study of cytomegalovirus exposure and HLA in healthy donors. The PCR ran on 60 Vbeta and 13 Jbeta primers. Only in-frame clones appear in the TCRdb table, and some are missing; sequencing was by immunoSEQ multiplex PCR. The sample comprises a few hundred thousand clones, roughly 90% of which are singletons, and about 2% rests with the top ten. Input material: PBMCs. The receptors here all came from a woman between 18 and 29 years old in good health and CMV-seronegative.

Regarding this clone: One end of the junction is discordant with germline, which a read error may explain. The chain is built from TRBV9 and TRBJ1-2, with a weak D call TRBD1 (6 bases). The CDR3 consists of 15 residues. The germline V gene has CDR1 SGDLS and CDR2 YYNGEE. The CDR3 DNA reads TGTGCCAGCAGCGTTTTGACAGGCACTAAATATGGCTACACCTTC. It translates to CASSVLTGTKYGYTF.

The rearrangement links TRBV7-9 to TRBJ1-2; TRBD1 agrees at 7 bases. Germline trimming cut 5 bases from V and 4 bases from J; bases unmatched to any gene: 10. Germline CDR1 and CDR2: SEHNR and FQNEAQ (reference sequence). This CDR3 comprises 15 residues. CDR3 amino acids: CASSLPRGQVYGYTF. Written as DNA, the CDR3 is TGTGCCAGCAGCCTCCCGAGGGGGCAGGTCTATGGCTACACCTTC.

This chain joins TRBV7-9 and TRBJ1-2; TRBD1 aligns across 8 bases. Unmatched junction bases numbered 3, after V lost 4 bases and J lost 8 bases. The CDR3 runs to 12 residues. CDR1 and CDR2 (germline): SEHNR, FQNEAQ (reference sequence). CDR3 loop: CASSSTGEGYTF. CDR3 bases: TGTGCCAGCAGCTCGACAGGGGAAGGCTACACCTTC. Full variable domain (outside the CDR3, taken from reference TRBV7-9 and TRBJ1-2): DTGVSQNPRHKITKRGQNVTFRCDPISEHNRLYWYRQTLGQGPEFLTYFQNEAQLEKSRLLSDRFSAERPKGSFSTLEIQRTEQGDSAMYLCASSSTGEGYTFGSGTRLTVV.

The chain uses TRBV11-2 and TRBJ2-3, with D perhaps TRBD2 (6 bases). Trimming cost V 5 bases and J 1 base, with 22 bases left between them. The length of the CDR3 is 18 residues. Germline V gives CDR1 SGHAT, CDR2 FQNNGV. The CDR3 region has the DNA TGTGCCAGCAGCCTCCGGGACTTCGCCCCGGGTGGCACAGATACGCAGTATTTT. Its translation is CASSLRDFAPGGTDTQYF.

The V call is TRBV29-1, the J call TRBJ2-5; 7 nucleotides match TRBD1. Germline V gene sequence: CDR1 SQVTM, CDR2 ANQGSEA. This CDR3 has 14 amino acids. V lost 4 bases, J lost 1 base, and 6 bases stayed unmatched. The CDR3 spells CSVGFGTVQETQYF. As DNA, the CDR3 is TGCAGCGTTGGATTTGGGACAGTCCAAGAGACCCAGTACTTC.

This sequence joins TRBV18 and TRBJ1-1, with D possibly matching TRBD1 (6 bases). In germline, CDR1 is KGHSH, CDR2 LQKENI. Trimming took off 3 bases at V and 7 bases at J, with 24 bases between the two ends. This CDR3 comprises 17 residues. The CDR3 DNA reads as TGTGCCAGCTCACCGGAGTATGACCCAGGGGTAGGTGGTGAAGCTTTCTTT. Residues: CASSPEYDPGVGGEAFF.

The V and J genes are TRBV13 and TRBJ2-2; 9 bases agree with TRBD2. This CDR3 has 19 amino acids. Germline V gene data show CDR1 as PRHDT and CDR2 as FYEKMQ (reference sequence). J gave up 4 bases and V 2 bases, and 14 bases lay outside the gene matches. This chain's CDR3 is CASSLRGLAGSEGTGELFF. The CDR3 nucleotides read TGTGCCAGCAGCTTAAGAGGGCTAGCGGGGTCGGAGGGCACCGGGGAGCTGTTTTTT.

The V gene is TRBV2, the J gene TRBJ1-2, with no clear D. The CDR3 has 15 residues. V was trimmed by 7 bases and J by 5 bases, leaving 20 bases between them. The germline gives CDR1 SNHLY, CDR2 FYNNEI. CDR3 in amino acids: CASTQDGQSPYGYTF. The CDR3 coding sequence is TGTGCCAGCACCCAGGATGGCCAAAGCCCTTATGGCTACACCTTC.

This clone was counted a single time. This chain links TRBV9 with TRBJ1-2; no clear D. The CDR3 is 14 residues long. The V end was cut by 3 bases, the J end by 4 bases, with 13 bases between. Germline V gene lookup returns CDR1 SGDLS and CDR2 YYNGEE. The CDR3 is CASSAREGSYGYTF. CDR3 sequence (DNA): TGTGCCAGCAGCGCACGGGAGGGATCCTATGGCTACACCTTC.

The chain joins TRBV6-1 to TRBJ2-7; perhaps TRBD1 as D (6 bases). In germline, CDR1 is MNHNS, CDR2 SASEGT. The CDR3 has 14 residues. Trimming stripped 5 bases from V and 4 bases from J, with 15 bases between. DNA of the CDR3: TGTGCCAGCAGTTTTAGTGACAGGCCATACGAGCAGTACTTC. This translates into CASSFSDRPYEQYF.

V and J are TRBV7-7 and TRBJ2-5; 8 positions agree with TRBD1. The junction had 4 bases not matched to a gene; V was cut back by 4 bases and J by 3 bases. Germline V gene lookup returns CDR1 SSHAT and CDR2 FNYEAQ (reference sequence). The CDR3 is 14 amino acids. Here the CDR3 DNA reads TGTGCCAGCAGCTCCGGGACAGGAAAAGAGACCCAGTACTTC. It encodes CASSSGTGKETQYF.

V usage is TRBV29-1 and J usage is TRBJ2-1; D might be TRBD2 (5 bases). Trimming removed 6 bases at V and 1 base at J, with 19 bases between. The CDR3 runs 16 residues. The germline CDR1 and CDR2 sequences are SQVTM and ANQGSEA. CDR3: CSVPLRTPRSYNEQFF. CDR3 bases: TGCAGCGTGCCCCTGAGGACTCCTCGGTCCTACAATGAGCAGTTCTTC.

This rearrangement joins TRBV28 to TRBJ1-3; TRBD1 aligns across 8 bases. V shed 5 bases and J 3 bases; nucleotides not matched to a gene: 6. Germline values: CDR1 MDHEN, CDR2 SYDVKM. CDR3 size: 15 residues. The DNA of the CDR3 is TGTGCCAGCAGTCCGACAGGGGTAAATGGAAACACCATATATTTT. Residues: CASSPTGVNGNTIYF.